This T cell receptor beta chain is drawn from a study of OX40 agonist ivuxolimab in advanced cancers. Study overall: The diagnoses of dose-escalation patients were hepatocellular carcinoma, melanoma, renal cell or head and neck cancer. Three patients responded partially, comprising one with hepatocellular carcinoma and two with cutaneous melanoma. With a range of roughly 23 to 90, age averaged about 58 years, and 65% to 90% were male.

The germline V and J ends were trimmed by 1 base and 0 bases, with 13 bases remaining between them. Germline loops: CDR1 SGHKS, CDR2 YYEKEE (reference sequence). The CDR3 extends over 16 amino acids. Sequencing was performed with immunoSEQ multiplex PCR; in TCRdb, only in-frame clones are kept and a portion is missing. The profile covers 100,000 to 120,000 clones, with roughly 89% appearing a single time and 0.25% to 0.3% taken by the ten largest. The origin of this receptor is an adult with an advanced solid tumor such as melanoma, head and neck, liver or kidney cancer. J is TRBJ1-1 and V is TRBV5-5; TRBD1 is a possible D gene (5 bases). Source: CD4+ or CD8+ T cells sorted from blood, taken in a trial of the OX40 agonist ivuxolimab. The CDR3 protein is CASSLFRVGLNTEAFF. The CDR3 DNA reads as TGTGCCAGCAGCTTGTTCAGGGTAGGACTGAACACTGAAGCTTTCTTT.